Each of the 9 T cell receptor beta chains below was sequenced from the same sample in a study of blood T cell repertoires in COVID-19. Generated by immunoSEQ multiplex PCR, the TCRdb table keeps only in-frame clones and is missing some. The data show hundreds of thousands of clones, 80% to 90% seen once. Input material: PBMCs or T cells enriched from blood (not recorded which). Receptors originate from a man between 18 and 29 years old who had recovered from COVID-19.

The CDR3 spells CASSLGGQTDEQFF. The CDR3 DNA reads TGTGCCAGCAGCTTAGGCGGACAAACGGATGAGCAGTTCTTC. This rearrangement joins TRBV7-2 to TRBJ2-1, with D maybe TRBD1 (5 bases). The germline V gene has CDR1 SGHTA and CDR2 FQGNSA. With 1 base removed from V and 8 bases from J, the gap between germline ends came to 12 bases. This CDR3 has 14 residues. The variable domain in full, completed from reference TRBV7-2 and TRBJ2-1, reads GAGVSQSPSNKVTEKGKDVELRCDPISGHTALYWYRQSLGQGLEFLIYFQGNSAPDKSGLPSDRFSAERTGGSVSTLTIQRTQQEDSAVYLCASSLGGQTDEQFFGPGTRLTVL.

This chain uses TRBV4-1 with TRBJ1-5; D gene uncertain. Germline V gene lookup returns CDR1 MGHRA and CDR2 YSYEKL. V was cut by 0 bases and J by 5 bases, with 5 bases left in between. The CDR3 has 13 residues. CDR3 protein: CASSQDPDQPQHF. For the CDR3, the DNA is TGCGCCAGCAGCCAAGACCCGGATCAGCCCCAGCATTTT.

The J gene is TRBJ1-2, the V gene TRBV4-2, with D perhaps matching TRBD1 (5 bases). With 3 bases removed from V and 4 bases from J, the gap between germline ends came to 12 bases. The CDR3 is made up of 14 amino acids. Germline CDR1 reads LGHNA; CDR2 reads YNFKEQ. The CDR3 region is CASSQDPGAYGYTF. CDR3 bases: TGTGCCAGCAGCCAGGACCCTGGGGCCTATGGCTACACCTTC.

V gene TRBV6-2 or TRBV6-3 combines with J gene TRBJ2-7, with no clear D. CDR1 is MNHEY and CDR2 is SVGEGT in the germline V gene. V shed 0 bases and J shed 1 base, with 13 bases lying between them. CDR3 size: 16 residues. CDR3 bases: TGTGCCAGCAGTTACTCGCAACAGATGCTATCCTACGAGCAGTACTTC. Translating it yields CASSYSQQMLSYEQYF.

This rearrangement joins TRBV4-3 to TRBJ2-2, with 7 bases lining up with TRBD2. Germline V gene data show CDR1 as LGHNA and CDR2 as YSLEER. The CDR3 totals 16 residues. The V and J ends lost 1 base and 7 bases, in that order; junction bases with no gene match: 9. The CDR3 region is CASSQGRSGKGGELFF. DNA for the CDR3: TGCGCCAGCAGCCAAGGACGCAGCGGGAAAGGCGGGGAGCTGTTTTTT.

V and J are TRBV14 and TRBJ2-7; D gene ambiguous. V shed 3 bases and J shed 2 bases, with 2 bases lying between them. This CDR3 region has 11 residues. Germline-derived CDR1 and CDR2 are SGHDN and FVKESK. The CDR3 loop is CASSHTYEQYF. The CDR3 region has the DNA TGTGCCAGCAGCCACACCTACGAGCAGTACTTC. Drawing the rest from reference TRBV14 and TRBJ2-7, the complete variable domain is EAGVTQFPSHSVIEKGQTVTLRCDPISGHDNLYWYRRVMGKEIKFLLHFVKESKQDESGMPNNRFLAERTGGTYSTLKVQPAELEDSGVYFCASSHTYEQYFGPGTRLTVT.

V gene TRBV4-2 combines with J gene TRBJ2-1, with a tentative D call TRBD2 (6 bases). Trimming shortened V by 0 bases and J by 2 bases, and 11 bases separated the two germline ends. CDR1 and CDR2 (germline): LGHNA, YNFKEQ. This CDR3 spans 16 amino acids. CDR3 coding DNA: TGTGCCAGCAGCCAAGATGGAGGGGTTGCCTACAATGAGCAGTTCTTC. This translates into CASSQDGGVAYNEQFF.

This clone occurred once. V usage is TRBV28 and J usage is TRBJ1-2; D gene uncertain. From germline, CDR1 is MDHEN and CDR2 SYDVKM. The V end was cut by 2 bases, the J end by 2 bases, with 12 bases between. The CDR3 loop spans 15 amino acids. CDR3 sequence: CASSLVQPTNYGYTF. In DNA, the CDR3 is TGTGCCAGCAGTTTAGTACAGCCCACAAACTATGGCTACACCTTC.

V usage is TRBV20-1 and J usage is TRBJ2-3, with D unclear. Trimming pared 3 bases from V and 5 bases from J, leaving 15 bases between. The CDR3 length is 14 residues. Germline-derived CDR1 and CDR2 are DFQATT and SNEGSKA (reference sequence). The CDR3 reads CSASGSTLKDTQYF. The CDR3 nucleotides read TGCAGTGCTAGTGGGTCTACGCTTAAAGATACGCAGTATTTT.